This TCR beta chain was found in a study of Graves' ophthalmopathy and Graves' hyperthyroidism. This clonotype was picked up a small number of times. RNA served as the template for amplifying TCR beta CDR3 regions. Second-round multiplex PCR came after a first-round RT-PCR that employed HTBI primers. TCRdb redid the calling of the multiplex PCR reads with MiXCR, one entry per CDR3 protein. This table holds about 740,000 distinct CDR3 sequences, approximately 40% found once. The material sequenced was peripheral blood. The TCR was taken from an adult man with Graves' ophthalmopathy.

The CDR3 is CASSFTRGPRTQYF. The CDR3 region has the DNA TGTGCCAGCAGCTTTACTAGAGGGCCCCGGACCCAGTACTTC. This chain links TRBV7-2 with TRBJ2-5; possibly TRBD2 for D (5 bases). CDR3 length: 14 residues. CDR1 SGHTA and CDR2 FQGNSA come from the germline V gene. V was trimmed by 3 bases and J by 7 bases, leaving 15 bases between them.